The clone carrying this TCR beta chain occurred a few times. Its antigen is as yet unknown. This sample is drawn from a study of T cells in narcolepsy. Study summary: Healthy controls were enrolled alongside patients with narcolepsy type 1 or type 2. Study-wide results and limits: Some memory CD4+ repertoires had no autoreactive clone sequences.

In germline, CDR1 is SGHTA, CDR2 FQGNSA. V was trimmed by 7 bases and J by 6 bases, leaving 15 bases between them. The CDR3 spans 13 residues. This table comes from immunoSEQ multiplex PCR, and its TCRdb copy is limited to in-frame clones, with some not included. The table shows 30,000 to 40,000 clones, with 75% to 90% occurring only once. The sequenced sample consisted of CD45RA- memory CD4+ T cells from PBMCs. The gene calls are TRBV7-2 and TRBJ1-1; D unresolved. The TCR was taken from a human donor with narcolepsy. CDR3: CASKAYLDAEAFF. The CDR3 region has the DNA TGTGCCAGCAAAGCTTACCTAGATGCTGAAGCTTTCTTT.